The clone carrying this T cell receptor (beta chain) was seen a handful of times. TCRdb fed the 5' RACE reads into MiXCR, producing one record per CDR3 protein. The table lists roughly 230,000 distinct CDR3 sequences, roughly 18% of them singletons, with more than 25% in the top ten. The CDR3 spans 15 residues. CDR1 SGHRS and CDR2 YFSETQ come from the germline V gene. V gave up 4 bases and J gave up 4 bases, with 17 bases separating them. The data were taken from a study of CD8 T cells in ankylosing spondylitis. This clonotype was obtained from a male donor with ankylosing spondylitis or in good health (not recorded which). The chain joins TRBV5-1 to TRBJ1-2, with a weak D call TRBD1 (6 bases). Sample: blood, either unsorted or a sorted T cell fraction (not recorded which). Here the CDR3 DNA reads TGCGCCAGCAGCCCGACCAGACAGGCTTCCTATGGCTACACCTTC. This codes for CASSPTRQASYGYTF.